A single sample gave rise to the 26 T cell receptor beta chains below, sequenced in a study of blood T cell repertoires in COVID-19 (dated by TCRdb to the early 2020s). Library prep was done by the immunoSEQ multiplex PCR assay. The clones in this table, taken by TCRdb from immuneACCESS, are in-frame only. Not every clone is retained; where verified, under half of the shortfall comes from an unresolved V gene, and the cause of the rest is unknown. The sample table lists some 240,000 clones, more than 75% of them with a count of one. The top ten constitute 2.5% to 3.5% of the sample. Sequenced material: PBMCs or T cells enriched from blood (not recorded which). These receptor sequences come from a woman aged 35 to 49 with acute COVID-19.

This clone was seen a handful of times. This chain joins TRBV10-1 and TRBJ1-3, with no clear D. This CDR3 is built from 16 residues. Trimming cost V 3 bases and J 0 bases, with 12 bases left between them. Germline assignment: CDR1 WNHNN and CDR2 SYGVQD (reference sequence). The CDR3: CASSDFAGDSGNTIYF. The CDR3 DNA reads TGCGCCAGCAGTGATTTTGCCGGGGACTCTGGAAACACCATATATTTT.

The rearrangement uses TRBV19 and TRBJ2-5; 8 bases align to TRBD2. Trimming at V came to 3 bases and at J to 5 bases, leaving 11 bases not matched to a gene. The CDR3 spans 16 residues. CDR1 LNHDA and CDR2 SQIVND come from the germline V gene (reference sequence). For the CDR3, the DNA is TGTGCCAGTAGTATGGGTAGCGGGGAACCAGGGGAGACCCAGTACTTC. It translates to CASSMGSGEPGETQYF.

The V gene is TRBV6-1, the J gene TRBJ2-2; unclear D gene. V shed 2 bases and J shed 4 bases, with 5 bases lying between them. The CDR3 covers 13 residues. Germline V lookup: CDR1 MNHNS, CDR2 SASEGT. The DNA for the CDR3 is TGTGCCAGCAGTGAACTAAGCACCGGGGAGCTGTTTTTT. This sequence encodes CASSELSTGELFF.

This sequence joins TRBV10-2 and TRBJ1-5; maybe TRBD1 (5 bases). With 0 bases removed from V and 1 base from J, the gap between germline ends came to 16 bases. CDR1 and CDR2 from the germline V gene are WSHSY and SAAADI. The CDR3 consists of 18 residues. In DNA, the CDR3 is TGCGCCAGCAGTGAGTCGAGTCTTTTTGGGGCGAGCAATCAGCCCCAGCATTTT. This codes for CASSESSLFGASNQPQHF.

The CDR3 coding sequence is TGTGCCAGTAGTAGGGACAGGGTTTCTCAGCCCCAGCATTTT. It yields the protein CASSRDRVSQPQHF. This sequence joins TRBV19 and TRBJ1-5; 9 nucleotides align to TRBD1. The CDR3 length is 14 residues. Germline CDR1 reads LNHDA; CDR2 reads SQIVND (reference sequence). V lost 4 bases to trimming and J lost 6 bases; unmatched junction nucleotides: 4.

This clone has only a few counts. The chain combines TRBV27 with TRBJ2-1; TRBD2 aligns across 8 bases. Germline V gives CDR1 MNHEY, CDR2 SMNVEV (reference sequence). The ends lost 3 bases at V and 5 bases at J; junction bases unmatched: 9. CDR3 length equals 16 residues. The CDR3 region has the DNA TGTGCCAGCAGTTTCTTGACTAGCGTGGATCACAATGAGCAGTTCTTC. Its translation is CASSFLTSVDHNEQFF.

V is TRBV25-1 and J is TRBJ1-1, with a tentative D call TRBD1 (5 bases). Germline V gene lookup returns CDR1 MGHDK and CDR2 SYGVNS. The length of the CDR3 is 14 residues. Trimming stripped 7 bases from V and 11 bases from J, with 23 bases between. CDR3 residues: CASTPFRVGGDAFF. In DNA, the CDR3 is TGTGCCAGCACCCCCTTTCGGGTTGGGGGGGACGCTTTCTTT.

This rearrangement joins TRBV2 to TRBJ2-7, with TRBD1 identical over 7 bases. From germline, CDR1 is SNHLY and CDR2 FYNNEI. V shed 6 bases and J 3 bases; nucleotides not matched to a gene: 8. CDR3 length: 14 amino acids. The CDR3 DNA reads as TGTGCCAGCAGAGTTTCCCGGGACAGCTACGAGCAGTACTTC. It is translated as CASRVSRDSYEQYF.

The genes are TRBV7-4 and TRBJ1-5; 8 nucleotides agree with TRBD1. Per germline, CDR1 SGHVT and CDR2 SQSDAQ. The CDR3 extends over 18 amino acids. V shed 4 bases and J 4 bases; nucleotides not matched to a gene: 15. CDR3 in DNA: TGTGCCAGCAGCTCCCCGACCGGACAGGGTCGTCGTAATCAGCCCCAGCATTTT. As protein: CASSSPTGQGRRNQPQHF. The full variable domain, completed using reference TRBV7-4 and TRBJ1-5, is GAGVSQSPRYKVAKRGRDVALRCDSISGHVTLYWYRQTLGQGSEVLTYSQSDAQRDKSGRPSGRFSAERPERSVSTLKIQRTEQGDSAVYLCASSSPTGQGRRNQPQHFGDGTRLSIL.

The chain is built from TRBV6-5 and TRBJ2-1; 9 nucleotides agree with TRBD2. This CDR3 spans 14 amino acids. Germline V CDR1 and CDR2: MNHEY, SVGAGI. Unmatched junction bases numbered 8, after V lost 7 bases and J lost 7 bases. CDR3 residues: CASTGGRARNEQFF. DNA of the CDR3: TGTGCCAGCACTGGCGGGAGGGCCAGAAATGAGCAGTTCTTC.

The chain carries TRBV11-3 and TRBJ2-5; 7 bases agree with TRBD1. J was trimmed by 1 base and V by 5 bases; bases with no gene match: 4. CDR3 size: 14 residues. The V gene's germline CDR1 is SGHNT and CDR2 YENEEA. CDR3 nucleotide sequence: TGTGCCAGCAGCGACGGGACAGTCCAAGAGACCCAGTACTTC. This encodes CASSDGTVQETQYF.

The chain combines TRBV9 with TRBJ2-1, with TRBD2 matching over 7 bases. Germline V lookup: CDR1 SGDLS, CDR2 YYNGEE. The CDR3 runs to 18 residues. V lost 0 bases and J lost 0; bases outside the gene matches: 9. Here the CDR3 DNA reads TGTGCCAGCAGCGTAGGCGTTAAGCGGGAAAGCTCCTACAATGAGCAGTTCTTC. It encodes CASSVGVKRESSYNEQFF.

V and J are TRBV5-1 and TRBJ2-7; the match to TRBD1 covers 10 bases. Trimming removed 3 bases from V and 5 bases from J; junction bases left unmatched: 8. Germline-derived CDR1 and CDR2 are SGHRS and YFSETQ. CDR3 size: 15 residues. The CDR3 loop reads CASSWSGQGTNEQYF. In DNA form, the CDR3 reads TGCGCCAGCAGCTGGTCGGGACAGGGGACGAACGAGCAGTACTTC.

The chain is built from TRBV7-9 and TRBJ2-1; D might be TRBD2 (5 bases). This CDR3 is 14 amino acids long. V was pared by 3 bases and J by 7 bases, with 13 bases between. The germline V gene has CDR1 SEHNR and CDR2 FQNEAQ (reference sequence). DNA for the CDR3: TGTGCCAGCAGCTTCAGTAGCGCGCTGAATGAGCAGTTCTTC. Its protein product is CASSFSSALNEQFF.

The gene calls are TRBV28 and TRBJ1-1; no clear D. The V end was cut by 7 bases, the J end by 4 bases, with 7 bases between. This CDR3 contains 11 residues. CDR1 MDHEN and CDR2 SYDVKM come from the germline V gene. CDR3 protein: CASTGGTEAFF. The CDR3 DNA reads as TGTGCCAGCACGGGAGGCACTGAAGCTTTCTTT.

The chain combines TRBV19 with TRBJ2-7; 9 nucleotides agree with TRBD1. J was trimmed by 1 base and V by 6 bases; bases with no gene match: 7. The CDR3 covers 15 residues. Looked up from germline, CDR1 is LNHDA and CDR2 is SQIVND (reference sequence). The CDR3 region has the DNA TGTGCCAGTAGAACCGGGACAGGGCTTTCCTACGAGCAGTACTTC. The encoded protein is CASRTGTGLSYEQYF. Full variable domain (outside the CDR3, taken from reference TRBV19 and TRBJ2-7): DGGITQSPKYLFRKEGQNVTLSCEQNLNHDAMYWYRQDPGQGLRLIYYSQIVNDFQKGDIAEGYSVSREKKESFPLTVTSAQKNPTAFYLCASRTGTGLSYEQYFGPGTRLTVT.

Only a few counts were recorded for this clone. The chain combines TRBV3-1 (or the pseudogene TRBV3-2) with TRBJ2-1; perhaps TRBD2 as D (5 bases). The ends were cut back, 1 base at V and 6 bases at J, with 19 bases in the middle. Looked up from germline, CDR1 is LGHDT and CDR2 is YNNKEL (reference sequence). The CDR3 length is 17 residues. CDR3 nucleotide sequence: TGTGCCAGCAGCCAAGTATCTAGCCTCGGGCGGTCCAATGAGCAGTTCTTC. Its protein is CASSQVSSLGRSNEQFF.

The chain links TRBV12-3 or TRBV12-4 to TRBJ1-2; no clear D gene. CDR3 size: 13 residues. Trimming stripped 2 bases from V and 4 bases from J, with 8 bases between. CDR3 residues: CASSLQQAYGYTF. In nucleotides, the CDR3 is TGTGCCAGCAGTTTACAGCAGGCCTATGGCTACACCTTC.

V usage is TRBV11-2 and J usage is TRBJ1-4, with 7 bases lining up with TRBD1. Trimming at V came to 5 bases and at J to 3 bases, leaving 6 bases not matched to a gene. Germline assignment: CDR1 SGHAT and CDR2 FQNNGV. There are 15 residues in the CDR3. The DNA for the CDR3 is TGTGCCAGCAGCCTCAGGGGGGCCTCTAATGAAAAACTGTTTTTT. Translating it yields CASSLRGASNEKLFF.

The gene calls are TRBV25-1 and TRBJ2-7; 7 bases map to TRBD2. CDR1 is MGHDK, CDR2 SYGVNS, per germline. The CDR3 has 17 residues. The trim removed 4 bases at V and 7 bases at J, leaving 19 bases unmatched. The CDR3 is CASSGGIGGSSSKEQYF. The CDR3, as DNA: TGTGCCAGCAGTGGGGGGATTGGCGGGAGCTCTTCGAAAGAGCAGTACTTC.

The J gene is TRBJ1-1, the V gene TRBV11-2; 7 bases agree with TRBD1. This CDR3 contains 14 residues. Trimming at V came to 0 bases and at J to 4 bases, leaving 2 bases not matched to a gene. Germline V gene sequence: CDR1 SGHAT, CDR2 FQNNGV. CDR3 nucleotides: TGTGCCAGCAGCTTAGACAGGGGGACCACTGAAGCTTTCTTT. Translated: CASSLDRGTTEAFF.

V and J are TRBV5-4 and TRBJ1-6; D is uncertain. The CDR3 has 13 amino acids. Looked up from germline, CDR1 is SGHNT and CDR2 is YYREEE (reference sequence). The V gene lost 3 bases and the J gene lost 10 bases, with 11 bases spanning the gap. The CDR3 is CASSYPARSPLHF. CDR3 nucleotides: TGTGCCAGCAGCTACCCTGCTCGGTCACCCCTCCACTTT.

V usage is TRBV19 and J usage is TRBJ1-5, with D unresolved. The germline V gene encodes CDR1 LNHDA and CDR2 SQIVND (reference sequence). This CDR3 has 15 residues. Trimming took off 0 bases at V and 6 bases at J, with 12 bases between the two ends. The CDR3 here is CASSIDPQARQPQHF. For the CDR3, the DNA is TGTGCCAGTAGTATAGATCCCCAGGCTCGTCAGCCCCAGCATTTT.

The chain employs TRBV6-1 and TRBJ2-7, with D unresolved. Trimming shortened V by 0 bases and J by 3 bases, and 6 bases separated the two germline ends. The CDR3 is made up of 13 amino acids. Germline assignment: CDR1 MNHNS and CDR2 SASEGT. The CDR3 DNA sequence: TGTGCCAGCAGTGAAGCTCGGGTCTACGAGCAGTACTTC. The encoded protein is CASSEARVYEQYF.

The CDR3 reads CASSEIRGNTEAFF. In DNA form, the CDR3 reads TGTGCCAGCAGTGAGATCAGGGGGAACACTGAAGCTTTCTTT. The V call is TRBV25-1, the J call TRBJ1-1; possibly TRBD1 for D (6 bases). V dropped 3 bases and J dropped 1 base, with 9 bases sitting between them. Germline V gives CDR1 MGHDK, CDR2 SYGVNS. There are 14 residues in the CDR3. The full variable domain, with the rest looked up from reference TRBV25-1 and TRBJ1-1, is EADIYQTPRYLVIGTGKKITLECSQTMGHDKMYWYQQDPGMELHLIHYSYGVNSTEKGDLSSESTVSRIRTEHFPLTLESARPSHTSQYLCASSEIRGNTEAFFGQGTRLTVV.

The chain combines TRBV6-5 with TRBJ2-7; 12 positions agree with TRBD2. Per germline, CDR1 MNHEY and CDR2 SVGAGI. The CDR3 extends over 15 amino acids. J gave up 4 bases and V 0 bases, and 1 base lay outside the gene matches. In DNA, the CDR3 is TGTGCCAGCAGTTACTCGACTAGCGGGAGTTACGAGCAGTACTTC. Translating it yields CASSYSTSGSYEQYF.